A single sample is the source of the 19 T cell receptor beta chains below, sequenced in a study of T cells after yellow fever vaccination. Via MiXCR, TCRdb re-called the 5' RACE reads, giving one row per CDR3 protein. The profile covers hundreds of thousands of distinct CDR3 sequences, with about a sixth appearing a single time and approximately 15% taken by the ten largest. The sequencing used PBMCs, collected 5 days after the first yellow fever vaccination. Every receptor here comes from a man in his late teens or twenties who received the YFV17D yellow fever vaccine.

This chain connects TRBV29-1 to TRBJ1-1, with D hard to call. The germline gives CDR1 SQVTM, CDR2 ANQGSEA. Trimming pared 2 bases from V and 8 bases from J, leaving 12 bases between. CDR3 length: 12 residues. In DNA form, the CDR3 reads TGCAGCGTTGAACACTTTTCAACCGAAGCTTTCTTT. This codes for CSVEHFSTEAFF. Using reference TRBV29-1 and TRBJ1-1 for the parts outside the CDR3, the full variable domain is SAVISQKPSRDICQRGTSLTIQCQVDSQVTMMFWYRQQPGQSLTLIATANQGSEATYESGFVIDKFPISRPNLTFSTLTVSNMSPEDSSIYLCSVEHFSTEAFFGQGTRLTVV.

This clonotype turned up a few times. This sequence joins TRBV12-3 or TRBV12-4 and TRBJ1-5; no reliable D call. The CDR3 extends over 12 amino acids. V was shortened by 2 bases and J by 6 bases, with 5 bases between the two germline ends. CDR3 in amino acids: CASSLSVQPQHF. The DNA of the CDR3 is TGTGCCAGCAGTTTATCAGTTCAGCCCCAGCATTTT.

The chain employs TRBV15 and TRBJ2-4; 7 bases agree with TRBD1. Per the germline V gene, CDR1 is LNHNV and CDR2 is YYDKDF (reference sequence). The CDR3 is 16 amino acids. Trimming at V came to 3 bases and at J to 0 bases, leaving 5 bases not matched to a gene. The CDR3 region is CATSRAGGIAKNIQYF. The CDR3, as DNA: TGTGCCACCAGCAGGGCAGGGGGAATAGCCAAAAACATTCAGTACTTC.

The chain recombines TRBV27 with TRBJ2-7, with TRBD1 identical over 9 bases. J gave up 2 bases and V 8 bases, and 19 bases lay outside the gene matches. Germline-derived CDR1 and CDR2 are MNHEY and SMNVEV (reference sequence). This CDR3 spans 18 amino acids. As DNA, the CDR3 is TGTGCCAGCCGGGGGCCGGGACAGGGTTCGCCTAGGACCTACGAGCAGTACTTC. Its protein is CASRGPGQGSPRTYEQYF.

J is TRBJ2-5 and V is TRBV5-1, with TRBD2 matching 8 bases. The CDR3 is 13 amino acids. With V trimmed by 3 bases and J by 3 bases, 1 base remained unmatched. Germline V CDR1 and CDR2: SGHRS, YFSETQ. The CDR3 spells CASSSAGEETQYF. Written as DNA, the CDR3 is TGCGCCAGCAGCTCAGCGGGGGAAGAGACCCAGTACTTC.

The chain employs TRBV3-1 and TRBJ2-5, with 9 bases identical to TRBD2. V dropped 0 bases and J dropped 7; count of bases not matched to a gene: 12. This CDR3 is built from 17 residues. Germline values: CDR1 LGHDT, CDR2 YNNKEL (reference sequence). In DNA form, the CDR3 reads TGTGCCAGCAGCCAAGAGGTGGCTAGCGGGGACCGGGGGACCCAGTACTTC. Translating it yields CASSQEVASGDRGTQYF.

V gene TRBV3-1 combines with J gene TRBJ2-1, with TRBD1 matching over 10 bases. The CDR3 is 21 residues long. J lost 7 bases, V lost 4 bases, and 25 bases had no gene match. The V gene's germline CDR1 is LGHDT and CDR2 YNNKEL (reference sequence). CDR3 in amino acids: CASSRLPGRVGPGQGLNEQFF. The CDR3 bases are TGTGCCAGCAGCCGTCTTCCCGGTCGGGTGGGCCCGGGACAGGGGTTGAATGAGCAGTTCTTC.

This chain joins TRBV12-3 or TRBV12-4 and TRBJ2-5; TRBD1 or TRBD2 may be the D gene (6 bases each). Trimming shortened V by 5 bases and J by 7 bases, and 14 bases separated the two germline ends. The CDR3 is 13 amino acids. The CDR3 region has the DNA TGTGCCAGCAGTGCAGGGGAGGAACGGACCCAGTACTTC. It translates to CASSAGEERTQYF.

The chain links TRBV2 to TRBJ2-3; D is unresolved. Trimming removed 7 bases at V and 4 bases at J, with 9 bases between. From germline, CDR1 is SNHLY and CDR2 FYNNEI. The CDR3 is made up of 12 amino acids. The CDR3 sequence is CASTERADTQYF. DNA for the CDR3: TGTGCCAGCACGGAAAGGGCAGATACGCAGTATTTT.

The chain recombines TRBV7-2 with TRBJ2-2, with D possibly TRBD1 on 6 matching bases. The CDR3 sequence is 15 residues long. Trimming removed 7 bases from V and 6 bases from J, with 18 bases in between. Germline CDR1 reads SGHTA; CDR2 reads FQGNSA. CDR3 in DNA: TGTGCCAGCAAGGAACAACAGGGAACCGCCGGGGAGCTGTTTTTT. This encodes CASKEQQGTAGELFF.

This chain links TRBV21-1 with TRBJ1-6. TRBV21-1 is a pseudogene. The CDR3 length is 12 residues. The CDR3, as DNA: TGTGCCAGCCCTAAGGTGGATTCACCCCTCCACTTT. It specifies CASPKVDSPLHF.

V and J are TRBV28 and TRBJ1-2; D perhaps matches TRBD1 (5 bases). Germline V gene lookup returns CDR1 MDHEN and CDR2 SYDVKM. The CDR3 runs to 16 residues. V lost 6 bases and J lost 6, with 23 bases in between. The CDR3: CASSGGTALVTHGYTF. CDR3 coding DNA: TGTGCCAGCAGCGGAGGGACGGCTCTGGTTACCCATGGCTACACCTTC.

V and J are TRBV5-6 and TRBJ2-7; D may be TRBD1 (6 bases). This CDR3 is built from 14 residues. V was cut by 4 bases and J by 1 base, with 12 bases left in between. Germline V gene data show CDR1 as SGHDT and CDR2 as YYEEEE. Here the CDR3 DNA reads TGTGCCAGCAGCATAACGCAGGGGTCCTACGAGCAGTACGTC. It specifies CASSITQGSYEQYV.

This clonotype was detected only a few times. The chain links TRBV10-2 to TRBJ2-1; D possibly corresponds to TRBD2 (5 bases). The CDR3 length is 14 residues. V was shortened by 2 bases and J by 4 bases, with 9 bases between the two germline ends. Per germline, CDR1 WSHSY and CDR2 SAAADI. The CDR3 bases are TGCGCCAGCAGTGAGCCGAGGGATTACAATGAGCAGTTCTTC. Amino acids: CASSEPRDYNEQFF.

The rearrangement joins TRBV7-6 to TRBJ2-7; 7 bases are shared with TRBD1. The V and J ends lost 3 bases and 4 bases, in that order; junction bases with no gene match: 9. The CDR3 covers 15 residues. Germline V gene sequence: CDR1 SGHVS, CDR2 FNYEAQ. Here the CDR3 reads CASSFHRDRPYEQYF. The CDR3 DNA reads TGTGCCAGCAGCTTCCACCGGGACAGACCTTACGAGCAGTACTTC.

The chain uses TRBV6-2 or TRBV6-3 and TRBJ1-1, with no clear D. CDR1 is MNHEY, CDR2 SVGEGT, per germline. V lost 0 bases and J 0 bases, leaving 11 bases between the germline ends. The CDR3 has 16 residues. The CDR3 is CASSYSKWSVNTEAFF. Written as DNA, the CDR3 is TGTGCCAGCAGTTACTCGAAATGGTCCGTGAACACTGAAGCTTTCTTT.

Here the CDR3 DNA reads TGTGCCAGCAGAGGACAGGGGCACTATGGCTACACCTTC. This sequence encodes CASRGQGHYGYTF. The V and J genes are TRBV6-1 and TRBJ1-2; TRBD1 matches 9 bases. The germline gives CDR1 MNHNS, CDR2 SASEGT. The CDR3 extends over 13 amino acids. With 6 bases clipped from V and 3 bases from J, the junction kept 2 bases outside the gene matches.

This clonotype has more than one count but fewer than ten. The chain links TRBV30 to TRBJ1-2, with D hard to call. The V end lost 4 bases, the J end lost 3 bases, and 12 bases lay between the germline ends. Germline CDR1 reads GTSNPN; CDR2 reads SVGIG (reference sequence). This CDR3 contains 13 residues. The CDR3 loop is CAWNAPRHYGYTF. Written as DNA, the CDR3 is TGTGCCTGGAATGCCCCCCGACACTATGGCTACACCTTC.

This clonotype has just a few counts. The chain joins TRBV5-6 to TRBJ2-7; TRBD1 or TRBD2 may be the D gene (5 bases each). V lost 2 bases and J lost 4, with 16 bases in between. CDR3 length: 15 residues. The germline CDR1 and CDR2 sequences are SGHDT and YYEEEE. CDR3 nucleotides: TGTGCCAGCAGCTTCTCCGTGGGACGGCGATACGAGCAGTACGTC. Its protein is CASSFSVGRRYEQYV.